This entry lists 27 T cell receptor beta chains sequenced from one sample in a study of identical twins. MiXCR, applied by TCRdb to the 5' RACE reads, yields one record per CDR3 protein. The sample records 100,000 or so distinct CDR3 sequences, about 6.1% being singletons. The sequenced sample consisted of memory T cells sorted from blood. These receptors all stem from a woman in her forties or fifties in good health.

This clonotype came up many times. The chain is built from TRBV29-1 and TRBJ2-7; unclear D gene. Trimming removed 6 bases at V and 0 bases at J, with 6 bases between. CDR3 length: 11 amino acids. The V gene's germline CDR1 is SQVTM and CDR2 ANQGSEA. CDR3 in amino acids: CSVLISYEQYV. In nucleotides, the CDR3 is TGCAGCGTATTAATCTCCTACGAGCAGTACGTC.

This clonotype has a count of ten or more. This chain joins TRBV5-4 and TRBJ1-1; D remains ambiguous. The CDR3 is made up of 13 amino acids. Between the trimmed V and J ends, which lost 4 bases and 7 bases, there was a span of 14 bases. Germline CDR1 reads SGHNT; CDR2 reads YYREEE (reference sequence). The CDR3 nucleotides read TGTGCCAGCAGCACCGGACGGACCGTTGAAGCTTTCTTT. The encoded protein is CASSTGRTVEAFF.

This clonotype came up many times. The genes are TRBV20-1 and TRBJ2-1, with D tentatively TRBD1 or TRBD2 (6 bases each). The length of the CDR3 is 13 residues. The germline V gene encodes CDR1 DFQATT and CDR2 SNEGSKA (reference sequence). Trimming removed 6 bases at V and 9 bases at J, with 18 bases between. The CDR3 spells CSAELQGGGEQFF. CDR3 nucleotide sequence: TGCAGTGCCGAGTTACAGGGAGGCGGTGAGCAGTTCTTC.

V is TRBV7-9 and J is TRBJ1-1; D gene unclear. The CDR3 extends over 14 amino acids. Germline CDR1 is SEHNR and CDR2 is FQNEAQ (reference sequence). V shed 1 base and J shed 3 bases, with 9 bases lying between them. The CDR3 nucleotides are TGTGCCAGCAGCTTAGACGCCGGGGACACTGAAGCTTTCTTT. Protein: CASSLDAGDTEAFF.

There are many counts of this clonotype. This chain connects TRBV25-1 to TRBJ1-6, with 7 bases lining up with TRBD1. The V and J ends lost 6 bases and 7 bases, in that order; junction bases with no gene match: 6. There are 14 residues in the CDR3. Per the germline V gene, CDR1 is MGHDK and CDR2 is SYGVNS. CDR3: CASRQGYGNSPLHF. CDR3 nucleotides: TGTGCCAGCAGACAGGGGTACGGGAATTCACCCCTCCACTTT.

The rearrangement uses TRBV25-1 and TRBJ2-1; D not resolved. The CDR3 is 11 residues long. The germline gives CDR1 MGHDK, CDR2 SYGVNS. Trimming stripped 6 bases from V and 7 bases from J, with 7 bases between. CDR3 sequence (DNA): TGTGCCAGCAGAGATGCAAATGAGCAGTTCTTC. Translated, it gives CASRDANEQFF.

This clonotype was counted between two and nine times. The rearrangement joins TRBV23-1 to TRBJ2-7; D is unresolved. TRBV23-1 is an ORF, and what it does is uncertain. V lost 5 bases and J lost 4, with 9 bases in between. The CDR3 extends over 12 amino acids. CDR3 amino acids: CASSERTYEQYV. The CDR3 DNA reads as TGCGCCAGCAGTGAACGGACGTACGAGCAGTACGTC.

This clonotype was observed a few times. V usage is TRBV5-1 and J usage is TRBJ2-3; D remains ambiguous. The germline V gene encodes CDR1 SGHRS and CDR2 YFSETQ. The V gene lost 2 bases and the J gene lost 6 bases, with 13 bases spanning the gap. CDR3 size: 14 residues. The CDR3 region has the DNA TGCGCCAGCAGCTTCGAAGGTCTCGGGGATACGCAGTATTTT. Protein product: CASSFEGLGDTQYF.

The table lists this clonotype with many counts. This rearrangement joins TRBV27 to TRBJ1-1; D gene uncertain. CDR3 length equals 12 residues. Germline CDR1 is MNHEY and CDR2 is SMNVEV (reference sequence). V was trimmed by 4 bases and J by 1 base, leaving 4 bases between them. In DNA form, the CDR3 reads TGTGCCAGCAGTTCAGGGAACACTGAAGCTTTCTTT. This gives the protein CASSSGNTEAFF.

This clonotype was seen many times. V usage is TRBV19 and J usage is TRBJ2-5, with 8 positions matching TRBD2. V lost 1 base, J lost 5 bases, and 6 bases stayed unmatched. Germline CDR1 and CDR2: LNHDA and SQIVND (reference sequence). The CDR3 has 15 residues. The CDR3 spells CASSIGGLEVETQYF. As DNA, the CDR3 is TGTGCCAGTAGTATAGGGGGACTAGAGGTGGAGACCCAGTACTTC.

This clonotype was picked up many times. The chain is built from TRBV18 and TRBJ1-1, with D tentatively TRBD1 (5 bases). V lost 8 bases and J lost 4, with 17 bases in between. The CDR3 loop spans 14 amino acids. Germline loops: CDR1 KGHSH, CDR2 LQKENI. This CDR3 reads CASAYRRGSTEAFF. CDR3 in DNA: TGTGCCAGCGCCTACCGTCGGGGGAGCACTGAAGCTTTCTTT.

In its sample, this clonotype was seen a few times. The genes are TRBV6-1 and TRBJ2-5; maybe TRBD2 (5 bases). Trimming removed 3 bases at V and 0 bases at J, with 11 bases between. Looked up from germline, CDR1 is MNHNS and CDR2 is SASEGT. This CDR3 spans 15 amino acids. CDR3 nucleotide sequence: TGTGCCAGCAGTGACCCCCAGACTAACCAAGAGACCCAGTACTTC. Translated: CASSDPQTNQETQYF.

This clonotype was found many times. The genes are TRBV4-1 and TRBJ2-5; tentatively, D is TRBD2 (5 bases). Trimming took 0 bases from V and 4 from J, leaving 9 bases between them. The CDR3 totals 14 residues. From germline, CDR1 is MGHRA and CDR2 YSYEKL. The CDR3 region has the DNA TGCGCCAGCAGCCAAGAAGACGGAGGAGAGACCCAGTACTTC. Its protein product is CASSQEDGGETQYF.

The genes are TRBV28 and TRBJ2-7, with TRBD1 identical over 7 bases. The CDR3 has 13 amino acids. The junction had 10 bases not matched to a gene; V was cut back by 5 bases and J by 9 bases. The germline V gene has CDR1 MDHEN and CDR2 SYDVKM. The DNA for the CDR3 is TGTGCCAGCAGTATCGACAGGGTGGTAGGGCAGTACTTC. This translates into CASSIDRVVGQYF.

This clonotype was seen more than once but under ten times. The CDR3, as DNA: TGCGCCAGCAGCTTGTCTTCCCAAGAGACCCAGTACTTC. This translates into CASSLSSQETQYF. J is TRBJ2-5 and V is TRBV5-1; D is unresolved. The germline V gene encodes CDR1 SGHRS and CDR2 YFSETQ. The germline V and J ends were trimmed by 1 base and 1 base, with 5 bases remaining between them. The CDR3 extends over 13 amino acids.

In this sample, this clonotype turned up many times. CDR3 loop: CASKSGGHGYTF. The CDR3 coding sequence is TGCGCCAGCAAATCAGGGGGGCATGGCTACACCTTC. The chain has TRBV10-2 and TRBJ1-2; 7 bases line up with TRBD1. The J segment lost 6 bases and the V segment lost 7 bases, leaving 5 bases of the junction unmatched. There are 12 residues in the CDR3. Germline CDR1 and CDR2: WSHSY and SAAADI.

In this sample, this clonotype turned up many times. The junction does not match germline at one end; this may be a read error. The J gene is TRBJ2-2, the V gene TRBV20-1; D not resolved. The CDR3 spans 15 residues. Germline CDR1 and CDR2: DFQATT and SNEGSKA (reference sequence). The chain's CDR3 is CSASNPQRNAGELFF. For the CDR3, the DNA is TGCAGTGCTAGTAACCCCCAGAGGAACGCCGGGGAGCTGTTTTTT.

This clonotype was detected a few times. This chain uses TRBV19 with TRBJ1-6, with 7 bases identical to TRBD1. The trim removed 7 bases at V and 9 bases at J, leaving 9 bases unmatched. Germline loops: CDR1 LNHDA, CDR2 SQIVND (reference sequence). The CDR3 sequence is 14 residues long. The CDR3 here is CASTSTGSGSPLHF. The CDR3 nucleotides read TGTGCCAGTACCTCGACAGGGTCGGGTTCACCCCTCCACTTT.

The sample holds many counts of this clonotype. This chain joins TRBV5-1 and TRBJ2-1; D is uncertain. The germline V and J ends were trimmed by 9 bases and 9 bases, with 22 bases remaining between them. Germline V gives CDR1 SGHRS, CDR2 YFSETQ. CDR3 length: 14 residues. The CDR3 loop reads CAIIDGVLLCEQFF. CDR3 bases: TGCGCCATTATCGACGGAGTTCTCCTTTGTGAGCAGTTCTTC. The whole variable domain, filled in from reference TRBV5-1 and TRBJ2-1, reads KAGVTQTPRYLIKTRGQQVTLSCSPISGHRSVSWYQQTPGQGLQFLFEYFSETQRNKGNFPGRFSGRQFSNSRSEMNVSTLELGDSALYLCAIIDGVLLCEQFFGPGTRLTVL.

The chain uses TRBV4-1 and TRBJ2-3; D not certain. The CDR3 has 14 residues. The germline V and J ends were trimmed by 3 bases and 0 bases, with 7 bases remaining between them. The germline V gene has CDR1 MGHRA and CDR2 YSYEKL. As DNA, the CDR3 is TGCGCCAGCAGCCAGTTATTCAGCACAGATACGCAGTATTTT. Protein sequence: CASSQLFSTDTQYF.

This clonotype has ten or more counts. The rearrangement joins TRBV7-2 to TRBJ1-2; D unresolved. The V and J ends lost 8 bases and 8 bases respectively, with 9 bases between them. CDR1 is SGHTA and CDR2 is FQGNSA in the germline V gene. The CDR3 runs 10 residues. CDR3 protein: CASLPGGYTF. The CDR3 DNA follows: TGTGCCAGCCTGCCGGGGGGCTACACCTTC. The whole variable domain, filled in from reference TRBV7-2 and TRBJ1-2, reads GAGVSQSPSNKVTEKGKDVELRCDPISGHTALYWYRQSLGQGLEFLIYFQGNSAPDKSGLPSDRFSAERTGGSVSTLTIQRTQQEDSAVYLCASLPGGYTFGSGTRLTVV.

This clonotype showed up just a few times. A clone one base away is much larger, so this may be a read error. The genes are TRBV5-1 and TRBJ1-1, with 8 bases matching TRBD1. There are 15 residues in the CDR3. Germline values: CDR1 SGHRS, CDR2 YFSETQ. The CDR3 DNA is TGCGCCAGCAGCTTACAGGGGGGACTTAACACTGAAGTTTTCTTT. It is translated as CASSLQGGLNTEVFF.

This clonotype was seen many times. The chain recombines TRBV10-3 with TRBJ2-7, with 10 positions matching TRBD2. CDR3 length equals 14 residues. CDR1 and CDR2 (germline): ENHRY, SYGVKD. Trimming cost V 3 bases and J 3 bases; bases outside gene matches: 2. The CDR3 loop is CAISDRTSGYEQYF. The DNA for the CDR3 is TGTGCCATCAGTGATAGGACTAGCGGCTACGAGCAGTACTTC.

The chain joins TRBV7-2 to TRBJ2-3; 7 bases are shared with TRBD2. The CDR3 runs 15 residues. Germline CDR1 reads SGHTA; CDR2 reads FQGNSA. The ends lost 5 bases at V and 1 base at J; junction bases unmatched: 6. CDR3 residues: CASSLRGERTDTQYF. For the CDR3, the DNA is TGTGCCAGCAGCCTCCGGGGGGAGCGCACAGATACGCAGTATTTT.

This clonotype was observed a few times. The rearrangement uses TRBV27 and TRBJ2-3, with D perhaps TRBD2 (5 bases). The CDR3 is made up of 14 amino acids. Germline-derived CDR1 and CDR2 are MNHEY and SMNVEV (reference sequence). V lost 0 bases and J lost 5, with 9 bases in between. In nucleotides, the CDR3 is TGTGCCAGCAGTTTATCACTAGATCGAGATACGCAGTATTTT. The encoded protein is CASSLSLDRDTQYF.

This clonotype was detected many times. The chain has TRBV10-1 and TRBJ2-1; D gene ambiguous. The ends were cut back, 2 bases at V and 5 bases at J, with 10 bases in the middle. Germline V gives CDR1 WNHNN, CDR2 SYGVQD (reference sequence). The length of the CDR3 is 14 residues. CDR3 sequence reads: CASSEGPSNNEQFF. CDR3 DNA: TGCGCCAGCAGTGAGGGGCCTTCCAACAATGAGCAGTTCTTC.

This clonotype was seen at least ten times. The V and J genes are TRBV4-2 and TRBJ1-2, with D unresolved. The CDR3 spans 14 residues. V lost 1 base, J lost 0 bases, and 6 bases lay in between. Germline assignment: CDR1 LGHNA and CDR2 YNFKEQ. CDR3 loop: CASSQVEANYGYTF. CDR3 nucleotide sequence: TGTGCCAGCAGCCAAGTTGAAGCTAACTATGGCTACACCTTC.